This T cell receptor beta chain was obtained from a study of Graves' ophthalmopathy and Graves' hyperthyroidism (dated by TCRdb to 2016 to 2018). For context, the study as a whole: Peripheral blood was collected at initial diagnosis, before any treatment. T-cell repertoires of thyroid tissue and blood were compared in about six hyperthyroidism patients. In total, 120 to 150 blood samples were TCR-sequenced: 43 ophthalmopathy, roughly 80 hyperthyroidism and around 17 hyperthyroidism-to-ophthalmopathy patients. The independent validation cohort included approximately 19 hyperthyroidism patients plus 17 patients who later progressed from hyperthyroidism to ophthalmopathy. The 95 to 100 discovery patients were divided at random into training and test sets in a 7:3 ratio. To explore V-J signatures distinguishing ophthalmopathy from hyperthyroidism, a discovery set of 100 patients (fewer than 45 ophthalmopathy, roughly 55 stable hyperthyroidism) was enrolled. After sampling, hyperthyroidism patients received methimazole starting at 30 mg daily, and ophthalmopathy patients received high-dose intravenous methylprednisolone. To tell Graves' ophthalmopathy apart from Graves' hyperthyroidism, and to predict which patients would progress to ophthalmopathy, the study relied on TCR beta repertoire signatures. What the study reported, not specific to this receptor: In cross-validation, the 13-signature model distinguished ophthalmopathy from stable hyperthyroidism with approximately 85% sensitivity and 81% to 83% specificity, and in the test set the corresponding values were about 80% and 75%. In validation, the model predicted ophthalmopathy progression with about 71% sensitivity and about 73% specificity; some 13 predicted patients were CT-confirmed with GO in a median of about 6.2 months. No statistical method was used to set the sample size in advance, and the investigators knew which group each participant was assigned to. Among expanded thyroid clonotypes with frequency above 0.001, most also showed up in blood, which suggests that blood repertoires may reflect the thyroid immune response.

The count of this clonotype is one. No antigen is known for it. This could be a read error, since a much larger clone is one nucleotide away. Stable hyperthyroidism was defined as no progression to ophthalmopathy within 18 months of follow-up. The hyperthyroidism patients were 18 to 65 years old and newly diagnosed, with a disease duration of less than 2 months. Patients with other autoimmune diseases, uncontrolled infections, pregnancy or lactation were excluded. Diagnosis was based on clinical symptoms, serum thyroxine, TRAb, thyroid ultrasound and orbital computed tomography. Ficoll-Paque density gradient centrifugation was used to isolate PBMCs from approximately 10 ml of fresh peripheral blood. Trizol reagent was used to extract the total RNA, and its quality was then checked on an Agilent 2100 Bioanalyzer. For repertoire sequencing, the TCR beta CDR3 regions were amplified from RNA transcripts. A first-round RT-PCR used HTBI primers with the Qiagen OneStep RT-PCR kit, followed by a second-round multiplex PCR, size selection and purification. Sequencing of the libraries was carried out on an Illumina HiSeq2000 in paired-end mode with 100 bp reads. In the original analysis: SOAPnuke was used to process the reads, removing any read that contained adapters or uncalled bases, had a mean Phred below 15, or lacked an exact match to the constant primer or identifier. COPE v1.2.5 was used to merge the high-quality paired reads. Each unique nucleotide sequence was defined as a clonotype, and clonotypes were aligned to IMGT TRB V, D and J references with MiTCR v1.1. Analysis was restricted to V-J combinations with a frequency above 0.0001, which covered roughly 99% of repertoires. For each V-J combination, a TCR clonal expansion and chaos score was defined as the ratio of F50 clonal expansion to chaos observed in the TCRdist matrix. Welch's t-statistics and random forest were used to narrow the features down to more than 10 V-J combinations, which were then fed into a naive Bayes classifier. The Morisita-Horn index was used to measure how similar the thyroid and blood repertoires were. TCRdb redid the processing of the public reads, applying fastp at Q25 and MiXCR, and retained in-frame beta chains. Each record represents a unique CDR3 protein, reported with the most common genes and DNA among its rows. For this entry, the V and J calls and clone size follow TCRdb and not the study's own pipeline. This sample gives roughly 380,000 distinct CDR3 sequences in total; just over 15% of them show up just once. The ten largest make up approximately 7% of the sample.

Including cysteine and phenylalanine, the CDR3 has 15 amino acids. Only the CDR3 DNA stays, 45 bases, in frame from base 1. As encoded in the germline V gene, CDR1 is KGHDR while CDR2 is SFDVKD. What was sequenced was peripheral blood. This sequence was found in a woman aged 18-29 years with stable Graves' hyperthyroidism. Donor details come from another sample of the same person, matched by shared clones. Here the chain combines TRBV24-1 and TRBJ1-1; TRBD1 is a possible D gene, resting on 5 matching bases. CDR3 protein: CATSDPARGDAESFF. In nucleotides, the sequence is TGTGCCACCAGTGACCCCGCCAGAGGGGATGCTGAATCTTTCTTT.